This T cell receptor (beta chain) originates from a study of response to subunit inactivated influenza vaccine. The study's findings and limits: It was the authors' suggestion that each seasonal influenza vaccination recruits few new T cells.

This clonotype was detected many times. What it recognizes is unknown. The ends were cut back, 3 bases at V and 0 bases at J, with 9 bases in the middle. The CDR3 spans 14 residues. Germline CDR1 is MNHEY and CDR2 is SVGAGI. A single record per CDR3 protein comes from TCRdb applying MiXCR to the RT-PCR reads. This table has more than 700,000 distinct CDR3 sequences, approximately 21% appearing once. This chain joins TRBV6-5 and TRBJ2-7; no clear D. Specimen: PBMCs from blood, collected approximately 5 days after vaccination. The receptor's source is a man aged 45-60 years who received an inactivated influenza vaccine. CDR3 region: CASSYTASSYEQYF. The DNA of the CDR3 is TGTGCCAGCAGTTATACAGCTAGCTCCTACGAGCAGTACTTC.